Shown below are 21 T cell receptor beta chains from a single sample sequenced in a study of cytomegalovirus exposure and HLA in healthy donors. In the PCR, 60 Vbeta and 13 Jbeta primers were used. Repertoires were generated with immunoSEQ multiplex PCR, while TCRdb's copy carries only in-frame clones and drops some. The table records around 180,000 clones, around 90% of them present only once. Sequencing input: PBMCs. These TCRs come from a woman aged 18-35 years in good health and CMV-seronegative.

The genes are TRBV29-1 and TRBJ2-1; D is unclear. CDR3 length equals 12 residues. V lost 3 bases and J 3 bases, leaving 6 bases between the germline ends. Per germline, CDR1 SQVTM and CDR2 ANQGSEA. The CDR3 reads CSVERFYNEQFF. The CDR3 coding sequence is TGCAGCGTTGAGAGGTTCTACAATGAGCAGTTCTTC.

About this clone itself: Other DNA sequences from this sample encode an identical CDR3 as well. The chain has TRBV19 and TRBJ1-1; a weak D match, TRBD1 (6 bases). The V gene's germline CDR1 is LNHDA and CDR2 SQIVND (reference sequence). Trimming cost V 5 bases and J 2 bases, with 12 bases left between them. CDR3 length equals 14 residues. The CDR3 DNA reads TGTGCCAGTAGTCCCGGACAGCGAAACACTGAAGCTTTCTTT. Translating it yields CASSPGQRNTEAFF. Looking up the rest from reference TRBV19 and TRBJ1-1 gives the full variable domain: DGGITQSPKYLFRKEGQNVTLSCEQNLNHDAMYWYRQDPGQGLRLIYYSQIVNDFQKGDIAEGYSVSREKKESFPLTVTSAQKNPTAFYLCASSPGQRNTEAFFGQGTRLTVV.

The genes are TRBV6-5 and TRBJ1-2; 7 bases fit TRBD1. The CDR3 sequence is 14 residues long. CDR1 and CDR2 (germline): MNHEY, SVGAGI. With 5 bases clipped from V and 1 base from J, the junction kept 4 bases outside the gene matches. The DNA of the CDR3 is TGTGCCAGCAGTGGACAGGCTAGTAACTATGGCTACACCTTC. It yields the protein CASSGQASNYGYTF.

This chain's CDR3 is CASSLEPRSNEQFF. CDR3 in DNA: TGCGCCAGCAGCTTGGAACCTAGATCCAATGAGCAGTTCTTC. The chain carries TRBV5-1 and TRBJ2-1; D remains ambiguous. The CDR3 has 14 residues. Germline CDR1 SGHRS, CDR2 YFSETQ. V lost 0 bases to trimming and J lost 6 bases, with 10 bases between them.

The chain employs TRBV30 and TRBJ2-3; D is perhaps TRBD1 (6 bases). Trimming left V 4 bases short and J 4 bases short, with 18 bases between. Germline lookup yields CDR1 GTSNPN and CDR2 SVGIG (reference sequence). This CDR3 is 15 amino acids long. The CDR3 DNA reads as TGTGCCTGGACTCAACGGGGCAGGGGAGCAGATACGCAGTATTTT. Its protein is CAWTQRGRGADTQYF.

The chain uses TRBV2 and TRBJ2-7, with 7 positions matching TRBD2. The CDR3 totals 14 residues. The trim removed 3 bases at V and 6 bases at J, leaving 8 bases unmatched. The germline gives CDR1 SNHLY, CDR2 FYNNEI. The CDR3 here is CASSEGLLVAEQYF. DNA of the CDR3: TGTGCCAGCAGTGAGGGACTATTGGTTGCCGAGCAGTACTTC.

This chain connects TRBV9 to TRBJ1-2; D gene uncertain. The germline V gene encodes CDR1 SGDLS and CDR2 YYNGEE. This CDR3 has 15 amino acids. Trimming shortened V by 3 bases and J by 0 bases, and 12 bases separated the two germline ends. CDR3 protein: CASSGGGGANYGYTF. CDR3 sequence (DNA): TGTGCCAGCAGCGGCGGCGGCGGAGCTAACTATGGCTACACCTTC. Full variable domain (outside the CDR3, taken from reference TRBV9 and TRBJ1-2): DSGVTQTPKHLITATGQRVTLRCSPRSGDLSVYWYQQSLDQGLQFLIQYYNGEERAKGNILERFSAQQFPDLHSELNLSSLELGDSALYFCASSGGGGANYGYTFGSGTRLTVV.

The V call is TRBV18, the J call TRBJ1-2; 10 positions match TRBD1. CDR1 and CDR2 (germline): KGHSH, LQKENI. This CDR3 contains 14 residues. V gave up 4 bases and J gave up 8 bases; unmatched junction bases: 7. CDR3 amino acids: CASSQTGTGEGYTF. The CDR3 region has the DNA TGTGCCAGCTCACAAACCGGGACAGGGGAAGGCTACACCTTC.

The chain couples TRBV18 to TRBJ1-1; 10 bases match TRBD1. The CDR3 is 15 amino acids. The ends lost 2 bases at V and 4 bases at J; junction bases unmatched: 4. Germline assignment: CDR1 KGHSH and CDR2 LQKENI. CDR3 protein: CASSPFRTGGTEAFF. In DNA, the CDR3 is TGTGCCAGCTCACCATTCAGGACAGGGGGCACTGAAGCTTTCTTT.

This rearrangement joins TRBV6-1 to TRBJ2-7; 7 bases map to TRBD2. V trimming: 4 bases; J trimming: 3 bases; junction bases outside the gene matches: 6. The CDR3 extends over 14 amino acids. Germline V gene lookup returns CDR1 MNHNS and CDR2 SASEGT. Here the CDR3 reads CASSAGAGVYEQYF. The DNA for the CDR3 is TGTGCCAGCAGTGCCGGGGCGGGAGTCTACGAGCAGTACTTC.

This chain links TRBV7-9 with TRBJ1-2; D remains ambiguous. CDR1 is SEHNR and CDR2 is FQNEAQ in the germline V gene (reference sequence). The V gene lost 1 base and the J gene lost 0 bases, with 9 bases spanning the gap. The CDR3 spans 15 residues. CDR3 in amino acids: CASSLGGTSNYGYTF. The CDR3 region has the DNA TGTGCCAGCAGCTTAGGTGGCACCTCTAACTATGGCTACACCTTC. The full variable domain, with the rest looked up from reference TRBV7-9 and TRBJ1-2, is DTGVSQNPRHKITKRGQNVTFRCDPISEHNRLYWYRQTLGQGPEFLTYFQNEAQLEKSRLLSDRFSAERPKGSFSTLEIQRTEQGDSAMYLCASSLGGTSNYGYTFGSGTRLTVV.

This clone came up a few times. The V call is TRBV6-1, the J call TRBJ1-5; TRBD1 agrees at 9 bases. The germline gives CDR1 MNHNS, CDR2 SASEGT. V trimming: 4 bases; J trimming: 0 bases; junction bases outside the gene matches: 10. This CDR3 has 18 amino acids. CDR3 in amino acids: CASSAPGQGIHSNQPQHF. The CDR3, as DNA: TGTGCCAGCAGTGCGCCGGGACAGGGCATTCATAGCAATCAGCCCCAGCATTTT.

The chain combines TRBV2 with TRBJ2-7; D remains unclear. Between the trimmed V and J ends, which lost 6 bases and 4 bases, there was a span of 13 bases. Germline values: CDR1 SNHLY, CDR2 FYNNEI. This CDR3 contains 13 residues. The CDR3 region is CASSLTPSYEQYF. The CDR3 DNA follows: TGTGCCAGCAGCCTAACCCCTTCGTACGAGCAGTACTTC.

The CDR3 here is CASSFWTGVNTEAFF. The CDR3 DNA reads TGTGCCAGCAGCTTCTGGACAGGGGTGAACACTGAAGCTTTCTTT. The chain employs TRBV5-5 and TRBJ1-1, with 9 bases aligning to TRBD1. The V gene's germline CDR1 is SGHKS and CDR2 YYEKEE (reference sequence). The CDR3 runs 15 residues. V lost 2 bases to trimming and J lost 0 bases; unmatched junction nucleotides: 2.

The chain is built from TRBV30 and TRBJ1-1; the D gene is possibly TRBD1 (5 bases). CDR1 is GTSNPN, CDR2 SVGIG, per germline (reference sequence). CDR3 length: 13 amino acids. Trimming shortened V by 5 bases and J by 4 bases, and 14 bases separated the two germline ends. CDR3 sequence reads: CAWERARGTEAFF. In DNA, the CDR3 is TGTGCCTGGGAAAGGGCTAGGGGCACTGAAGCTTTCTTT.

In this sample, this clone turned up once. The CDR3 sequence is CASSIGQGGNEKLFF. CDR3 nucleotides: TGCGCCAGCAGCATTGGACAGGGGGGTAATGAAAAACTGTTTTTT. This chain uses TRBV5-1 with TRBJ1-4, with 10 bases that match TRBD1. Germline V gene sequence: CDR1 SGHRS, CDR2 YFSETQ. J lost 4 bases, V lost 4 bases, and 4 bases had no gene match. The CDR3 contains 15 residues.

This clone showed up just once. The rearrangement joins TRBV4-1 to TRBJ1-1, with TRBD1 as a possible D gene (6 bases). Trimming removed 1 base from V and 6 bases from J, with 18 bases in between. The CDR3 sequence is 16 residues long. Germline V gene lookup returns CDR1 MGHRA and CDR2 YSYEKL. The CDR3 nucleotides are TGCGCCAGCAGCCAAGGTCGATCACCAGGGGCCCCTGAAGCTTTCTTT. Its protein product is CASSQGRSPGAPEAFF.

Only one count was recorded for this clone. This CDR3 is CASTFDPAGYNEQFF. The DNA of the CDR3 is TGCGCCAGCACCTTCGACCCCGCGGGCTACAATGAGCAGTTCTTC. The V gene is TRBV5-1, the J gene TRBJ2-1; the D gene is possibly TRBD2 (5 bases). The CDR3 runs to 15 residues. Per germline, CDR1 SGHRS and CDR2 YFSETQ. V lost 6 bases and J 3 bases, leaving 16 bases between the germline ends.

This chain links TRBV7-2 with TRBJ2-3, with D maybe TRBD1 (5 bases). This CDR3 has 15 amino acids. Trimming took off 1 base at V and 1 base at J, with 9 bases between the two ends. Germline-derived CDR1 and CDR2 are SGHTA and FQGNSA. The CDR3 here is CASSLDRTRTDTQYF. The CDR3 DNA reads as TGTGCCAGCAGCTTAGACCGGACACGCACAGATACGCAGTATTTT.

This chain connects TRBV7-2 to TRBJ1-3; possible D gene TRBD1, 6 bases. The CDR3 runs to 16 residues. V shed 2 bases and J shed 5 bases, with 16 bases lying between them. Per the germline V gene, CDR1 is SGHTA and CDR2 is FQGNSA. The DNA for the CDR3 is TGTGCCAGCAGCTTAAGCAGGGGCGGTACAAGAAACACCATATATTTT. The encoded protein is CASSLSRGGTRNTIYF.

This chain connects TRBV2 to TRBJ2-7; possibly TRBD1 for D (5 bases). The CDR3 spans 15 residues. Per the germline V gene, CDR1 is SNHLY and CDR2 is FYNNEI. Trimming pared 2 bases from V and 2 bases from J, leaving 13 bases between. CDR3 residues: CASSESLRQTYEQYF. The CDR3 region has the DNA TGTGCCAGCAGTGAAAGTCTGAGACAGACCTACGAGCAGTACTTC. The variable domain in full, completed from reference TRBV2 and TRBJ2-7, reads EPEVTQTPSHQVTQMGQEVILRCVPISNHLYFYWYRQILGQKVEFLVSFYNNEISEKSEIFDDQFSVERPDGSNFTLKIRSTKLEDSAMYFCASSESLRQTYEQYFGPGTRLTVT.